These 14 T cell receptor beta chains were all obtained from the same sample, sequenced in a study of T cell responses to AZD1222 COVID-19 vaccine. TCRdb's table, derived via immunoSEQ multiplex PCR, lists solely in-frame clones and lacks some. The sample includes fewer than 200,000 clones, around 88% of them seen just once. The sample in question was peripheral blood, obtained on day 0 of AZD1222 vaccination. These receptors were taken from an adult in good health.

V gene TRBV6-6 combines with J gene TRBJ1-5, with 8 positions matching TRBD1. Germline V lookup: CDR1 MNHNY, CDR2 SVGAGI (reference sequence). V was clipped by 2 bases and J by 4 bases; unmatched bases: 7. The CDR3 covers 16 residues. Here the CDR3 DNA reads TGTGCCAGCAGTTACACCCCGACAGGGGCTAATCAGCCCCAGCATTTT. This sequence encodes CASSYTPTGANQPQHF.

This chain uses TRBV29-1 with TRBJ2-3; 8 nucleotides agree with TRBD2. The junction had 7 bases not matched to a gene; V was cut back by 8 bases and J by 3 bases. The CDR3 runs to 13 residues. Per germline, CDR1 SQVTM and CDR2 ANQGSEA. CDR3: CSQRGMGTDTQYF. The CDR3 DNA reads as TGCAGCCAGCGGGGGATGGGGACAGATACGCAGTATTTT.

The V and J genes are TRBV4-3 and TRBJ2-2; D is possibly TRBD2 (5 bases). Germline values: CDR1 LGHNA, CDR2 YSLEER. The CDR3 is 16 amino acids. Trimming removed 1 base at V and 0 bases at J, with 9 bases between. The DNA for the CDR3 is TGCGCCAGCAGCCAAGGGTACGGGGCGAACACCGGGGAGCTGTTTTTT. Residues: CASSQGYGANTGELFF.

V gene TRBV30 combines with J gene TRBJ1-2; tentative D call: TRBD1 (5 bases). CDR1 is GTSNPN and CDR2 is SVGIG in the germline V gene (reference sequence). V was pared by 4 bases and J by 5 bases, with 29 bases between. The CDR3 loop spans 18 amino acids. The CDR3: CAWTLGGNGGDRAYGYTF. The CDR3 region has the DNA TGTGCCTGGACCCTGGGGGGGAACGGTGGCGATAGGGCTTATGGCTACACCTTC. The entire variable domain, with the rest obtained from reference TRBV30 and TRBJ1-2, is as follows: SQTIHQWPATLVQPVGSPLSLECTVEGTSNPNLYWYRQAAGRGLQLLFYSVGIGQISSEVPQNLSASRPQDRQFILSSKKLLLSDSGFYLCAWTLGGNGGDRAYGYTFGSGTRLTVV.

The rearrangement joins TRBV5-5 to TRBJ2-1; a possible D gene is TRBD1 (6 bases). The V gene lost 4 bases and the J gene lost 12 bases, with 17 bases spanning the gap. The CDR3 is 13 amino acids. Per the germline V gene, CDR1 is SGHKS and CDR2 is YYEKEE (reference sequence). CDR3 bases: TGTGCCAGCAGCCAGGGGCAGGGAAGGGGGCAGTTCTTC. This codes for CASSQGQGRGQFF.

The rearrangement joins TRBV5-4 to TRBJ1-2, with a tentative D call TRBD1 (6 bases). V lost 2 bases and J lost 0, with 11 bases in between. The CDR3 has 15 amino acids. Germline assignment: CDR1 SGHNT and CDR2 YYREEE (reference sequence). CDR3 sequence reads: CASSLPRTANYGYTF. CDR3 nucleotides: TGTGCCAGCAGCTTACCCCGGACAGCTAACTATGGCTACACCTTC. Looking up the rest from reference TRBV5-4 and TRBJ1-2 gives the full variable domain: ETGVTQSPTHLIKTRGQQVTLRCSSQSGHNTVSWYQQALGQGPQFIFQYYREEENGRGNFPPRFSGLQFPNYSSELNVNALELDDSALYLCASSLPRTANYGYTFGSGTRLTVV.

The V and J genes are TRBV5-1 and TRBJ1-2; 10 bases align to TRBD1. The germline CDR1 and CDR2 sequences are SGHRS and YFSETQ. Unmatched junction bases numbered 3, after V lost 3 bases and J lost 4 bases. This CDR3 has 14 amino acids. CDR3 residues: CASSSTGGAYGYTF. The CDR3 DNA sequence: TGCGCCAGCAGCTCGACAGGGGGCGCCTATGGCTACACCTTC.

This sequence joins TRBV19 and TRBJ1-1; 11 bases align to TRBD1. Germline V gene sequence: CDR1 LNHDA, CDR2 SQIVND (reference sequence). The CDR3 totals 16 residues. Germline trimming cut 3 bases from V and 2 bases from J; bases unmatched to any gene: 5. The CDR3: CASSIGDRGFNTEAFF. DNA of the CDR3: TGTGCCAGTAGTATCGGGGACAGGGGGTTCAACACTGAAGCTTTCTTT.

The chain links TRBV2 to TRBJ1-2; no definite D call. The V gene lost 8 bases and the J gene lost 2 bases, with 9 bases spanning the gap. This CDR3 comprises 12 residues. Germline V gene data show CDR1 as SNHLY and CDR2 as FYNNEI. The CDR3 reads CASGLDNYGYTF. Written as DNA, the CDR3 is TGTGCCAGCGGACTTGACAACTATGGCTACACCTTC. The full variable domain, with the rest looked up from reference TRBV2 and TRBJ1-2, is EPEVTQTPSHQVTQMGQEVILRCVPISNHLYFYWYRQILGQKVEFLVSFYNNEISEKSEIFDDQFSVERPDGSNFTLKIRSTKLEDSAMYFCASGLDNYGYTFGSGTRLTVV.

This rearrangement joins TRBV7-9 to TRBJ2-1; D remains ambiguous. This CDR3 is built from 14 residues. Germline CDR1 SEHNR, CDR2 FQNEAQ (reference sequence). Trimming took off 6 bases at V and 2 bases at J, with 11 bases between the two ends. The CDR3 DNA is TGTGCCAGCAGTTCCTGGGCCACCTACAATGAGCAGTTCTTC. Amino acids: CASSSWATYNEQFF.

The genes are TRBV5-6 and TRBJ2-3; the D is unclear. Germline V lookup: CDR1 SGHDT, CDR2 YYEEEE. The CDR3 extends over 14 amino acids. Trimming took off 6 bases at V and 2 bases at J, with 13 bases between the two ends. The CDR3 DNA reads as TGTGCCAGCACATTGTACGGAAACACAGATACGCAGTATTTT. Translation: CASTLYGNTDTQYF.

The chain links TRBV5-1 to TRBJ1-2, with D possibly being TRBD1 (5 bases). In germline, CDR1 is SGHRS, CDR2 YFSETQ. The CDR3 consists of 13 residues. The germline V and J ends were trimmed by 2 bases and 8 bases, with 13 bases remaining between them. CDR3 protein: CASSFDGAGGYTF. CDR3 DNA sequence: TGCGCCAGCAGCTTTGACGGGGCTGGCGGCTACACCTTC.

The V call is TRBV24-1, the J call TRBJ1-2; 7 bases are a match to TRBD1. J lost 10 bases, V lost 10 bases, and 8 bases had no gene match. CDR3 size: 11 residues. Germline-derived CDR1 and CDR2 are KGHDR and SFDVKD. As DNA, the CDR3 is TGTGCCACGAGACAGGGCCACTTCTACACCTTC. Translation gives CATRQGHFYTF.

V is TRBV6-5 and J is TRBJ1-1; tentative D call: TRBD1 (6 bases). The CDR3 loop spans 15 amino acids. Germline V gene lookup returns CDR1 MNHEY and CDR2 SVGAGI. Deletions cut 4 bases from V and 4 bases from J, with 16 bases between. DNA of the CDR3: TGTGCCAGCAGTTCCGCCAGGGGTCTGGGCACTGAAGCTTTCTTT. The encoded protein is CASSSARGLGTEAFF.